Described below is a single TCR beta chain sequence and its context. Original processing methods: Quantification of nucleated cells was approximated via reference gene primer amplification. Sequencing was performed with immunoSEQ multiplex PCR; in TCRdb, only in-frame clones are kept and a portion is missing. For V, J and clone size, that table is used; D and trimming come from the DNA. The profile shows 300,000 to 400,000 clones, approximately 88% of them singletons. The entry originates in a study of blood T cell repertoires in COVID-19. At the level of the study: Whether acute or convalescent, the COVID-19 samples came from the United States, Italy and Spain. Sources were T cells, B-cell-depleted T cells, or PBMCs; the material itself was cDNA or gDNA.

Trimming removed 1 base from V and 0 bases from J, with 10 bases in between. The germline CDR1 and CDR2 sequences are SGHAT and FQDESV (reference sequence). The CDR3 consists of 16 residues. This chain joins TRBV11-1 and TRBJ2-4, with a tentative D call TRBD2 (5 bases). Source material: peripheral blood. This clonotype was obtained from a young man with COVID-19, enrolled during active disease. The CDR3: CASSLGPGLAKNIQYF. The CDR3 DNA reads as TGTGCCAGCAGCTTAGGGCCCGGACTAGCCAAAAACATTCAGTACTTC.